The 22 T cell receptor beta chains listed next were all sequenced from one sample in a study of patients and donors after allogeneic stem cell transplantation. A single record per CDR3 protein comes from TCRdb applying MiXCR to the RT-PCR reads. The top ten hold 9.5% to 15% of the sample, which has some 1,800 distinct CDR3 sequences, about 20% seen once. The sequenced sample was blood, either unsorted or a sorted T cell fraction (not recorded which). The receptor set was obtained from a human donor who was either an allogeneic HSCT recipient or a stem cell or donor lymphocyte infusion donor (not recorded which). It is not recorded whose cells these are; they may come from a transplant donor.

The genes are TRBV5-1 and TRBJ2-1; 11 nucleotides align to TRBD2. Germline V CDR1 and CDR2: SGHRS, YFSETQ. The CDR3 runs 16 residues. With 4 bases clipped from V and 9 bases from J, the junction kept 12 bases outside the gene matches. The CDR3 here is CASSPPVLAGVTEQFF. The CDR3 nucleotides read TGCGCCAGCAGCCCCCCTGTACTAGCGGGGGTTACTGAGCAGTTCTTC.

The chain recombines TRBV20-1 with TRBJ1-6; 8 nucleotides align to TRBD1. CDR1 and CDR2 from the germline V gene are DFQATT and SNEGSKA (reference sequence). Trimming at V came to 3 bases and at J to 10 bases, leaving 5 bases not matched to a gene. The CDR3 is made up of 13 amino acids. The CDR3 region is CSASSGGDSPLHF. DNA of the CDR3: TGCAGTGCTAGTTCAGGGGGCGACTCACCCCTCCACTTT.

This clonotype appeared a few times. The V call is TRBV5-1, the J call TRBJ2-7, with D perhaps matching TRBD2 (5 bases). The V and J ends lost 4 bases and 4 bases respectively, with 12 bases between them. The CDR3 extends over 13 amino acids. CDR1 is SGHRS and CDR2 is YFSETQ in the germline V gene. CDR3 sequence: CASSPGLSYEQYF. CDR3 in DNA: TGCGCCAGCAGCCCCGGACTTTCGTACGAGCAGTACTTC.

In its sample, this clonotype ranks as large. The rearrangement joins TRBV7-2 to TRBJ1-1; no firm D call. This CDR3 is 14 amino acids long. The germline V gene has CDR1 SGHTA and CDR2 FQGNSA. Trimming took off 0 bases at V and 6 bases at J, with 11 bases between the two ends. CDR3: CASSLALGVAEAFF. CDR3 coding DNA: TGTGCCAGCAGCTTAGCGCTGGGAGTGGCTGAAGCTTTCTTT.

This clonotype has a handful of counts. The chain links TRBV6-1 to TRBJ1-1; possible D gene TRBD1, 5 bases. V was clipped by 5 bases and J by 1 base, with 8 bases between them. Germline CDR1 reads MNHNS; CDR2 reads SASEGT. This CDR3 is built from 13 residues. The CDR3 DNA follows: TGTGCCAGCAGTACCCAGGGGAACACTGAAGCTTTCTTT. Amino acid sequence: CASSTQGNTEAFF.

The J gene is TRBJ2-1, the V gene TRBV9, with 12 bases identical to TRBD1. Germline V gene lookup returns CDR1 SGDLS and CDR2 YYNGEE. The V and J ends lost 3 bases and 8 bases, in that order; junction bases with no gene match: 6. This CDR3 region has 15 residues. The CDR3: CASSAAGTGGHEQFF. In DNA form, the CDR3 reads TGTGCCAGCAGCGCAGCCGGGACAGGGGGCCATGAGCAGTTCTTC.

This clonotype ranks as large. The chain joins TRBV7-8 to TRBJ2-3; D is undetermined. The germline V gene encodes CDR1 SGHVS and CDR2 FQNEAQ. V shed 5 bases and J shed 9 bases, with 12 bases lying between them. The CDR3 is 12 residues long. Here the CDR3 DNA reads TGTGCCAGCAGCCCCGAGGCATGGACGCAGTATTTT. This codes for CASSPEAWTQYF.

This chain connects TRBV6-1 to TRBJ2-1; TRBD1 matches 8 bases. V was clipped by 4 bases and J by 3 bases; unmatched bases: 8. The germline CDR1 and CDR2 sequences are MNHNS and SASEGT. The CDR3 is made up of 16 amino acids. The CDR3 here is CASSVTTGTGYNEQFF. CDR3 nucleotide sequence: TGTGCCAGCAGTGTTACAACCGGGACAGGCTACAATGAGCAGTTCTTC.

The table lists this clonotype with a few counts. The genes are TRBV5-6 and TRBJ2-3; a possible D gene is TRBD1 (6 bases). Germline-derived CDR1 and CDR2 are SGHDT and YYEEEE. The CDR3 runs to 16 residues. Trimming removed 3 bases from V and 2 bases from J, with 16 bases in between. CDR3: CASSWETGTYTDTQYF. The CDR3 DNA sequence: TGTGCCAGCAGCTGGGAGACCGGGACATACACAGATACGCAGTATTTT.

This clonotype was recorded a few times. V usage is TRBV7-3 and J usage is TRBJ2-2; TRBD2 aligns across 7 bases. Per the germline V gene, CDR1 is SGHTA and CDR2 is FQGTGA. Trimming removed 8 bases from V and 0 bases from J; junction bases left unmatched: 3. The CDR3 extends over 14 amino acids. The chain's CDR3 is CASQGLANTGELFF. The CDR3 region has the DNA TGTGCCAGCCAAGGACTAGCGAACACCGGGGAGCTGTTTTTT.

This clonotype was seen a few times. The rearrangement links TRBV7-9 to TRBJ2-1, with 11 bases fitting TRBD1. Per germline, CDR1 SEHNR and CDR2 FQNEAQ (reference sequence). This CDR3 contains 14 residues. With V trimmed by 0 bases and J by 9 bases, 1 base remained unmatched. The CDR3 DNA sequence: TGTGCCAGCAGCTTAGCCGGACAGGGGGCTGAGCAGTTCTTC. This sequence encodes CASSLAGQGAEQFF. Full variable domain (remainder filled in from reference TRBV7-9 and TRBJ2-1): DTGVSQNPRHKITKRGQNVTFRCDPISEHNRLYWYRQTLGQGPEFLTYFQNEAQLEKSRLLSDRFSAERPKGSFSTLEIQRTEQGDSAMYLCASSLAGQGAEQFFGPGTRLTVL.

This clonotype was recorded a few times. The chain carries TRBV6-2 or TRBV6-3 and TRBJ2-7; D gene ambiguous. Germline V gene sequence: CDR1 MNHEY, CDR2 SVGEGT. V was pared by 4 bases and J by 3 bases, with 10 bases between. The CDR3 has 13 residues. In DNA form, the CDR3 reads TGTGCCAGCAGTTCTTTAAATGTCTACGAGCAGTACTTC. Residues: CASSSLNVYEQYF.

This clonotype appeared a few times. The rearrangement joins TRBV7-3 to TRBJ2-2, with a possible D match to TRBD1 (5 bases). The length of the CDR3 is 13 residues. With 5 bases removed from V and 7 bases from J, the gap between germline ends came to 11 bases. Germline values: CDR1 SGHTA, CDR2 FQGTGA. For the CDR3, the DNA is TGTGCCAGCAGCCCAAATACAGGCGGGGAGCTGTTTTTT. Its protein is CASSPNTGGELFF.

This clonotype has only a few counts. The chain carries TRBV11-1 and TRBJ2-5; D not resolved. V was shortened by 3 bases and J by 5 bases, with 13 bases between the two germline ends. Germline CDR1 SGHAT, CDR2 FQDESV (reference sequence). The CDR3 loop spans 14 amino acids. The CDR3 loop is CASSFSSSRETQYF. The CDR3 coding sequence is TGTGCCAGCAGCTTTTCATCGAGCAGGGAGACCCAGTACTTC.

This clonotype occurred a few times. The rearrangement links TRBV7-9 to TRBJ2-5; 7 bases are shared with TRBD1. V trimming: 4 bases; J trimming: 9 bases; junction bases outside the gene matches: 8. Germline values: CDR1 SEHNR, CDR2 FQNEAQ (reference sequence). The CDR3 runs to 13 residues. The CDR3 sequence is CASSSGQTGPQYF. CDR3 DNA sequence: TGTGCCAGCAGCTCGGGACAGACTGGGCCCCAGTACTTC. Using reference TRBV7-9 and TRBJ2-5 for the parts outside the CDR3, the full variable domain is DTGVSQNPRHKITKRGQNVTFRCDPISEHNRLYWYRQTLGQGPEFLTYFQNEAQLEKSRLLSDRFSAERPKGSFSTLEIQRTEQGDSAMYLCASSSGQTGPQYFGPGTRLLVL.

This clonotype is judged large (0.1 to 1%). The chain couples TRBV5-1 to TRBJ2-1; 7 positions agree with TRBD1. The germline gives CDR1 SGHRS, CDR2 YFSETQ. J lost 8 bases, V lost 0 bases, and 8 bases had no gene match. The length of the CDR3 is 15 residues. Here the CDR3 reads CASSLEGGPLDEQFF. The CDR3 coding sequence is TGCGCCAGCAGCTTGGAAGGGGGCCCCCTCGATGAGCAGTTCTTC.

This chain uses TRBV18 with TRBJ2-3, with 8 positions matching TRBD1. In germline, CDR1 is KGHSH, CDR2 LQKENI. The CDR3 is made up of 16 amino acids. V shed 3 bases and J 1 base; nucleotides not matched to a gene: 6. This CDR3 is CASSPGTGQGTDTQYF. The DNA of the CDR3 is TGTGCCAGCTCACCGGGAACGGGACAGGGCACAGATACGCAGTATTTT.

There are a few counts of this clonotype. The chain couples TRBV6-2 or TRBV6-3 to TRBJ1-5; D remains unclear. The CDR3 consists of 14 residues. CDR1 is MNHEY, CDR2 SVGEGT, per germline. V dropped 8 bases and J dropped 3 bases, with 14 bases sitting between them. CDR3 residues: CASRPAELNQPQHF. The DNA for the CDR3 is TGTGCCAGCCGCCCTGCTGAGCTCAATCAGCCCCAGCATTTT.

This sequence joins TRBV24-1 and TRBJ2-5; D is possibly TRBD1 or TRBD2 (5 bases each). Germline assignment: CDR1 KGHDR and CDR2 SFDVKD. Trimming took 5 bases from V and 1 from J, leaving 13 bases between them. The CDR3 contains 15 residues. CDR3 coding DNA: TGTGCCACCAGTGGAGGGGAGATAAGCCAAGAGACCCAGTACTTC. Its protein is CATSGGEISQETQYF.

This chain joins TRBV4-2 and TRBJ2-7, with D maybe TRBD2 (5 bases). Trimming pared 0 bases from V and 3 bases from J, leaving 12 bases between. The germline V gene encodes CDR1 LGHNA and CDR2 YNFKEQ. The length of the CDR3 is 15 residues. The CDR3 DNA follows: TGTGCCAGCAGCCAAGAATCAAGGGAGAGCTACGAGCAGTACTTC. It translates to CASSQESRESYEQYF.

This clonotype has more than one count but fewer than ten. This sequence joins TRBV2 and TRBJ2-3, with TRBD2 matching over 13 bases. Germline V gene data show CDR1 as SNHLY and CDR2 as FYNNEI. The CDR3 runs to 14 residues. The ends lost 9 bases at V and 2 bases at J; junction bases unmatched: 2. This CDR3 reads CASGLAGVTDTQYF. DNA of the CDR3: TGTGCCAGTGGACTAGCGGGGGTCACAGATACGCAGTATTTT.

In its sample, this clonotype was seen a few times. V gene TRBV20-1 combines with J gene TRBJ1-3; D unresolved. Per germline, CDR1 DFQATT and CDR2 SNEGSKA (reference sequence). The CDR3 runs to 11 residues. Trimming shortened V by 3 bases and J by 4 bases, and 4 bases separated the two germline ends. CDR3 bases: TGCAGTGCTAGGACCGGAAACACCATATATTTT. Translated: CSARTGNTIYF.